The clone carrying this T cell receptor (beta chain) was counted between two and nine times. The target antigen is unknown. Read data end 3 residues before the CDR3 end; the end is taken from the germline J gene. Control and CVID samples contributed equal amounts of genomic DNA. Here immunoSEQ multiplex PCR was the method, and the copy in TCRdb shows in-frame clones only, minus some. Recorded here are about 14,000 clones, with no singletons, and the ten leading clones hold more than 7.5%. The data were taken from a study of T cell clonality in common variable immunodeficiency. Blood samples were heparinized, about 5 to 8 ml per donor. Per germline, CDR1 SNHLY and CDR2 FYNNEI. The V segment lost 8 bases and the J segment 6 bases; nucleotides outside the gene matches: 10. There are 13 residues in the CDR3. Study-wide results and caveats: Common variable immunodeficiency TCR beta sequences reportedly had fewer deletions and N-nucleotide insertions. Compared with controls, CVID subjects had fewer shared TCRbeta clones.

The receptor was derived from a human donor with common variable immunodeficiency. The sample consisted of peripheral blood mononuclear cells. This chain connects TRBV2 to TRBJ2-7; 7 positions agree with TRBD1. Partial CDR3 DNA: TGTGCCAGCCGGGACAGAGCTAGGGTCGAG. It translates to CASRDRARVE. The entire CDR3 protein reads CASRDRARVEQYF.